This T cell receptor beta chain is drawn from a study of blood T cell repertoires in COVID-19 (dated by TCRdb to about 2020). With respect to the entire study: Samples covering the acute and convalescent phases of COVID-19 were provided by collaborators in the United States, Italy and Spain. The repertoires were released in a freely available public database intended as a resource for research on the immune response to SARS-CoV-2. The material from the prospective study consisted of cDNA or gDNA derived from T cells, B-cell-depleted T cells, or PBMCs. Where available, HLA class I and class II types were taken from metadata supplied by the sample provider and were not determined by assay-based typing. The dataset comprised deeply sampled blood TCRbeta repertoires from subjects exposed to, actively infected with, or recovered from COVID-19. The samples were drawn from two sources: the first 160 participants of the ongoing ImmuneRACE study, and about 1,300 subjects contributed by 6 global collaborators. Sample metadata almost always included a de-identified subject ID, COVID-19 status, age in years and sex. General findings and caveats noted by the study authors: How much clinical and demographic metadata was included differed by source and by participant, and the metadata was provided uncurated.

TCRbeta CDR3 regions were amplified from genomic DNA using the immunoSEQ Assay, a bias-controlled multiplex PCR. As for how the authors treated the data: The number of nucleated cells in each sample was estimated from the amplification of reference gene primers within the assay. To quantify the absolute abundance of each unique TCRbeta CDR3 rearrangement, sequence reads were collapsed and filtered. For each sample, productive Simpson clonality was calculated as the square root of Simpson's diversity index across productive rearrangements. The immuneACCESS repertoire file appears here via TCRdb, limited to in-frame rearrangements. These files lack a portion of the clones; in checked studies, under half of the deficit traces to unresolved V genes, and the cause of the others is not known. The DNA was the basis for D and trimming; V, J and clone size are from that table. This sample is represented by some 270,000 clones; approximately 85% of them were singletons. Jointly, the top ten make up 0.87% of the sample.

One collaborating source in Seattle enrolled patients during active infection and followed them longitudinally through the course of disease. Whole blood was collected in K2EDTA tubes by collaborating institutions according to the institutions' own protocols. Collaborator samples were shipped for TCRbeta analysis as frozen whole blood, isolated PBMCs, or DNA extracted from either sample type. On this clone: The clone's antigen remains unknown. Qualities for individual bases were not recorded, and no much larger clone is one base off.

Sequences SGHDT (CDR1) and YYEEEE (CDR2) are obtained from the germline V gene. The junction shows trimming of 0 bases on V and 8 bases on J, plus 11 bases between the germline ends. Spanning cysteine to phenylalanine, the CDR3 consists of 13 amino acids. Here the CDR3 DNA is all that survives: 39 bases in frame from base 1. Material for sequencing was peripheral blood. The sequence was collected from a human donor with COVID-19, enrolled during active disease. The donor label of this sample is uncertain. The chain joins TRBV5-6 to TRBJ1-2; the D gene is perhaps TRBD1, from 5 matching bases. CDR3 sequence: CASSLGRVGGYTF. The DNA sequence reads TGTGCCAGCAGCTTGGGCAGGGTAGGGGGCTACACCTTC.